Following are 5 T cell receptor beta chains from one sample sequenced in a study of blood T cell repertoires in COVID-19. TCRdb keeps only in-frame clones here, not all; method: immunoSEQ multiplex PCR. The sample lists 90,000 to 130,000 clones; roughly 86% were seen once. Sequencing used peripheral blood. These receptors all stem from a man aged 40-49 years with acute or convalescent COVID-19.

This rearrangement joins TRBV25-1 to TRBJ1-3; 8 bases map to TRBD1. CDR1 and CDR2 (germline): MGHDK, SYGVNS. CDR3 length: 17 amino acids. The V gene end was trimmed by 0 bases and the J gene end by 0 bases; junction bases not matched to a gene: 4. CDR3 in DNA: TGTGCCAGCAGTGAATACGGACAGGGCAACTCTGGAAACACCATATATTTT. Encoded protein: CASSEYGQGNSGNTIYF.

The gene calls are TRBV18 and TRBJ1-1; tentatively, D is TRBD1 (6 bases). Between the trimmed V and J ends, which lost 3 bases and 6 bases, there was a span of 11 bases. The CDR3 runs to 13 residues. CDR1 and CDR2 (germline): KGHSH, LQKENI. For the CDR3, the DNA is TGTGCCAGCTCACCGAAACAGGGACCTGAAGCTTTCTTT. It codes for CASSPKQGPEAFF.

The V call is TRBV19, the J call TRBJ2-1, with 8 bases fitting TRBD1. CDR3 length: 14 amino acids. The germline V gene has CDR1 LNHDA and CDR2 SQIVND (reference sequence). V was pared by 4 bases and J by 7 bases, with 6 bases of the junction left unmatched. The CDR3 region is CASSTRQGQNEQFF. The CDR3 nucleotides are TGTGCCAGTAGTACTCGACAGGGGCAAAATGAGCAGTTCTTC.

CDR3 region: CASSMGGTGLSETQYF. As DNA, the CDR3 is TGTGCCAGTAGTATGGGAGGGACAGGGCTCTCAGAGACCCAGTACTTC. The chain joins TRBV19 to TRBJ2-5; 9 bases match TRBD1. In germline, CDR1 is LNHDA, CDR2 SQIVND (reference sequence). After removal of 3 bases from V and 4 bases from J, the junction contained 9 bases not matched to a gene. The CDR3 is 16 amino acids. The full variable domain, rest sourced from reference TRBV19 and TRBJ2-5, is DGGITQSPKYLFRKEGQNVTLSCEQNLNHDAMYWYRQDPGQGLRLIYYSQIVNDFQKGDIAEGYSVSREKKESFPLTVTSAQKNPTAFYLCASSMGGTGLSETQYFGPGTRLLVL.

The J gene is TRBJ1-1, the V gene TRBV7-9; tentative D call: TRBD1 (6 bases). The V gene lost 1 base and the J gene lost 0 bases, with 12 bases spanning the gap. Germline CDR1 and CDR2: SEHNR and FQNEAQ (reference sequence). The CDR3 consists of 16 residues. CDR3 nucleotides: TGTGCCAGCAGCTTAGAAGCAGGGGCCTTGAACACTGAAGCTTTCTTT. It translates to CASSLEAGALNTEAFF.